Listed below are T cell receptor beta chains from one sample, sequenced in a study of blood T cell repertoires in COVID-19. The protocol was immunoSEQ multiplex PCR, while the TCRdb copy is restricted to in-frame clones and leaves out a portion. The table shows approximately 50,000 clones, with roughly nine tenths occurring only once. Material: peripheral blood. These receptors came from a man between 35 and 55 years old with acute or convalescent COVID-19. Both conserved end residues are part of each CDR3. D genes are given only for firm matches. Size is omitted from some rows. Given values are once, few, many or a class for expanded clones.

clone_size j_call d_call v_call cdr3_aa cdr3_nt
NA TRBJ1-1 TRBD1 TRBV29-1 CSVTGSTEAFF TGCAGCGTGACAGGGTCCACTGAAGCTTTCTTT
NA TRBJ1-5 TRBD1 TRBV5-1 CASSVGTGNSNQPQHF TGCGCCAGCAGCGTGGGGACAGGTAATAGCAATCAGCCCCAGCATTTT
NA TRBJ2-3 TRBD2 TRBV2 CASSEPSRSSGSTDTQYF TGTGCCAGCAGTGAACCCTCCAGATCTAGCGGCTCCACAGATACGCAGTATTTT
NA TRBJ2-1 NA TRBV21-1 CASSKALEGQGTSGSSYNEQFF TGTGCCAGCAGCAAAGCGTTGGAGGGACAGGGGACTAGCGGTTCTTCCTACAATGAGCAGTTCTTC
NA TRBJ2-1 NA TRBV28 CASSLRGSGNEQFF TGTGCCAGCAGTTTAAGGGGATCAGGCAATGAGCAGTTCTTC
NA TRBJ1-1 NA TRBV6-1 CASSDTGNTEAFF TGTGCCAGCAGTGATACTGGGAACACTGAAGCTTTCTTT
once TRBJ2-5 TRBD1 TRBV9 CASSTSDRGRETQYF TGTGCCAGCAGCACATCAGACAGGGGACGAGAGACCCAGTACTTC
NA TRBJ2-1 TRBD2 TRBV27 CASSSFKLADSYNEQFF TGTGCCAGCAGTTCCTTTAAACTAGCGGACTCCTACAATGAGCAGTTCTTC
NA TRBJ1-1 TRBD1 TRBV10-3 CAAAGTENTEAFF TGTGCCGCCGCCGGGACAGAGAACACTGAAGCTTTCTTT
NA TRBJ1-2 TRBD1 TRBV29-1 CSVESGQDNYGYTF TGCAGCGTTGAATCGGGACAGGACAACTATGGCTACACCTTC
NA TRBJ2-7 TRBD1 TRBV4-1 CASSRLDRGINEQYF TGCGCCAGCAGCCGGCTAGACAGGGGAATAAACGAGCAGTACTTC
NA TRBJ1-2 TRBD1 TRBV24-1 CATSDATGTGFGYTF TGTGCCACCAGTGATGCTACCGGGACAGGGTTCGGCTACACCTTC
NA TRBJ1-1 NA TRBV11-3 CASSYREGENTEAFF TGTGCCAGCAGCTACCGCGAGGGGGAAAACACTGAAGCTTTCTTT
NA TRBJ1-1 NA TRBV13 CASSSRLNTEAFF TGTGCCAGCAGCTCCAGGTTGAACACTGAAGCTTTCTTT
NA TRBJ1-5 NA TRBV2 CASNPQGFDQPQHF TGTGCCAGCAACCCACAGGGATTCGATCAGCCCCAGCATTTT
once TRBJ1-5 NA TRBV11-2 CASSFGRANQPQHF TGTGCCAGCAGCTTCGGGAGGGCCAATCAGCCCCAGCATTTT
NA TRBJ2-3 TRBD2 TRBV12-3/TRBV12-4 CASTRAGGDTQYF TGTGCCAGCACCCGGGCGGGGGGAGATACGCAGTATTTT
NA TRBJ1-1 NA TRBV18 CASSPGAGTEAFF TGTGCCAGCTCACCAGGGGCTGGCACTGAAGCTTTCTTT
NA TRBJ2-1 TRBD1 TRBV6-4 CASSPSGTGAYNEQFF TGTGCCAGCAGTCCTTCGGGGACAGGGGCCTACAATGAGCAGTTCTTC